This T cell receptor (beta chain) is from a study of tumor-infiltrating lymphocytes in primary liver carcinoma. This clonotype turned up a few times. TCR beta cDNA was reverse-transcribed from roughly 520 ng of total RNA. The reaction used a constant-region primer and ProtoScript II reverse transcriptase. Each TCR beta library was derived from three nested multiplex PCR rounds that employed slightly modified ARM-PCR. A C-beta reverse primer and TRBV1-TRBV30 forward primers served in each of the first two PCR rounds, at ten to eleven cycles apiece. TCRdb ran MiXCR on the multiplex PCR reads and lists one entry per CDR3 protein. The sample holds just over 300,000 distinct CDR3 sequences, about three fifths seen once. This CDR3 is built from 14 residues. Germline V gives CDR1 MRHNA, CDR2 SNTAGT. The V segment lost 6 bases and the J segment 4 bases; nucleotides outside the gene matches: 7. It was unsorted whole blood that yielded blood RNA, and germline DNA was also extracted.

The TCR sequence derives from a woman aged 30 to 39 with primary liver carcinoma and hepatitis B virus infection. The sample consisted of peripheral blood. This chain uses TRBV6-4 with TRBJ1-2, with TRBD1 matching 8 bases. In nucleotides, the CDR3 is TGTGCCAGCAGACCGTCAACAGGGGGCTATGGCTACACCTTC. Residues: CASRPSTGGYGYTF.